The 31 T cell receptor beta chains in this list originate from one sample, sequenced in a study of shared clonotypes between healthy human individuals. Assay used: immunoSEQ multiplex PCR; TCRdb lists only in-frame clones, some missing. The profile shows some 1,100,000 clones, around 82% of them singletons. The sample comprised memory CD4+ T cells from PBMCs. Stated subset: CD45RA-negative fraction. The receptors derive from a man between 18 and 35 years old in good health. Some clones in this sample may be carry-over from other donors' samples.

In this sample, this clone turned up a few times. The chain carries TRBV19 and TRBJ1-1; TRBD1 matches at 9 bases. The CDR3 covers 14 residues. V gave up 5 bases and J gave up 4 bases; unmatched junction bases: 5. The germline CDR1 and CDR2 sequences are LNHDA and SQIVND (reference sequence). The CDR3 region has the DNA TGTGCCAGTAGTTTACAGGGGGCATTCACTGAAGCTTTCTTT. This translates into CASSLQGAFTEAFF.

This chain uses TRBV7-2 with TRBJ2-2; D is ambiguous. The CDR3 has 13 amino acids. The V end was cut by 0 bases, the J end by 9 bases, with 8 bases between. Germline V gene sequence: CDR1 SGHTA, CDR2 FQGNSA. The chain's CDR3 is CASSLAPDRELFF. CDR3 coding DNA: TGTGCCAGCAGCTTAGCGCCCGACAGGGAGCTGTTTTTT. The full variable domain, in which reference TRBV7-2 and TRBJ2-2 provide the parts outside the CDR3, is GAGVSQSPSNKVTEKGKDVELRCDPISGHTALYWYRQSLGQGLEFLIYFQGNSAPDKSGLPSDRFSAERTGGSVSTLTIQRTQQEDSAVYLCASSLAPDRELFFGEGSRLTVL.

The chain links TRBV10-2 to TRBJ2-1; 7 bases match TRBD2. Trimming removed 0 bases from V and 3 bases from J; junction bases left unmatched: 5. This CDR3 contains 16 residues. Germline V gene data show CDR1 as WSHSY and CDR2 as SAAADI. CDR3 region: CASSESGGSGYNEQFF. In nucleotides, the CDR3 is TGCGCCAGCAGTGAGTCGGGAGGGTCCGGCTACAATGAGCAGTTCTTC.

The J gene is TRBJ2-5, the V gene TRBV30; D is perhaps TRBD2 (5 bases). This CDR3 is 11 amino acids long. The germline V gene has CDR1 GTSNPN and CDR2 SVGIG (reference sequence). V was trimmed by 4 bases and J by 5 bases, leaving 8 bases between them. DNA for the CDR3: TGTGCCTGGAATAGCGACGAGACCCAGTACTTC. Protein: CAWNSDETQYF. The whole variable domain, filled in from reference TRBV30 and TRBJ2-5, reads SQTIHQWPATLVQPVGSPLSLECTVEGTSNPNLYWYRQAAGRGLQLLFYSVGIGQISSEVPQNLSASRPQDRQFILSSKKLLLSDSGFYLCAWNSDETQYFGPGTRLLVL.

This chain connects TRBV7-9 to TRBJ2-5, with D possibly matching TRBD1 (5 bases). The CDR3 covers 13 residues. The germline V gene has CDR1 SEHNR and CDR2 FQNEAQ (reference sequence). Trimming took off 1 base at V and 2 bases at J, with 5 bases between the two ends. This CDR3 reads CASSLGQQETQYF. In nucleotides, the CDR3 is TGTGCCAGCAGCTTAGGACAGCAAGAGACCCAGTACTTC.

This sequence joins TRBV11-2 and TRBJ1-5; D may be TRBD1 (6 bases). Germline V gives CDR1 SGHAT, CDR2 FQNNGV. V shed 5 bases and J shed 3 bases, with 14 bases lying between them. The CDR3 has 15 residues. In DNA form, the CDR3 reads TGTGCCAGCAGCCCCTTACAGGGTAACAATCAGCCCCAGCATTTT. This codes for CASSPLQGNNQPQHF.

The chain has TRBV28 and TRBJ2-1; 11 bases map to TRBD2. Trimming at V came to 11 bases and at J to 4 bases, leaving 4 bases not matched to a gene. Germline V lookup: CDR1 MDHEN, CDR2 SYDVKM. The CDR3 totals 13 residues. In nucleotides, the CDR3 is TGTGCCTCCGGGACTAGCGGATACAATGAGCAGTTCTTC. Amino acids: CASGTSGYNEQFF.

This chain connects TRBV6-1 to TRBJ2-7, with D unresolved. The V and J ends lost 4 bases and 5 bases respectively, with 12 bases between them. The CDR3 is 13 amino acids. Germline assignment: CDR1 MNHNS and CDR2 SASEGT. The CDR3 is CASSALPDHEQYF. For the CDR3, the DNA is TGTGCCAGCAGTGCACTCCCAGACCACGAGCAGTACTTC.

This CDR3 reads CASSQEGRPGETQYF. CDR3 nucleotide sequence: TGCGCCAGCAGCCAAGAAGGCCGACCTGGGGAGACCCAGTACTTC. The chain recombines TRBV4-3 with TRBJ2-5; D is unresolved. Germline-derived CDR1 and CDR2 are LGHNA and YSLEER. The CDR3 sequence is 15 residues long. V was shortened by 0 bases and J by 5 bases, with 13 bases between the two germline ends.

Here the CDR3 reads CASSQGQIQETQYF. The DNA for the CDR3 is TGTGCCAGCAGCCAGGGACAGATCCAAGAGACCCAGTACTTC. The chain is built from TRBV5-8 and TRBJ2-5, with 7 bases identical to TRBD1. CDR1 is SGHTS, CDR2 YDEGEE, per germline. The trim removed 4 bases at V and 1 base at J, leaving 4 bases unmatched. There are 14 residues in the CDR3.

This clone was observed a few times. The chain recombines TRBV5-1 with TRBJ2-7; D not resolved. The CDR3 has 12 residues. Germline CDR1 SGHRS, CDR2 YFSETQ. V dropped 1 base and J dropped 5 bases, with 7 bases sitting between them. The CDR3 loop reads CASSLNSDEQYF. DNA of the CDR3: TGCGCCAGCAGCTTGAATTCGGACGAGCAGTACTTC.

The chain uses TRBV5-8 and TRBJ2-7, with 8 bases lining up with TRBD2. The CDR3 consists of 13 residues. Germline V gene sequence: CDR1 SGHTS, CDR2 YDEGEE. V shed 9 bases, J shed 7 bases, and the junction held 12 bases outside the gene matches. CDR3 in DNA: TGTGCCACTCCTCGGGGGGGGCTCGGGGAGCAGTACTTC. Its translation is CATPRGGLGEQYF.

The genes are TRBV5-1 and TRBJ2-7; TRBD2 matches at 9 bases. Germline V CDR1 and CDR2: SGHRS, YFSETQ. The CDR3 length is 15 residues. Trimming cost V 5 bases and J 6 bases; bases outside gene matches: 12. CDR3 protein: CASRSIAGDGGEQYF. The CDR3 DNA follows: TGCGCCAGCAGGTCAATAGCGGGAGACGGCGGCGAGCAGTACTTC.

The rearrangement joins TRBV28 to TRBJ2-7; 8 bases fit TRBD1. There are 16 residues in the CDR3. Germline V gene data show CDR1 as MDHEN and CDR2 as SYDVKM. V lost 6 bases and J lost 3; bases outside the gene matches: 13. The CDR3 is CASSTIRGRVVYEQYF. The CDR3 DNA reads as TGTGCCAGCAGCACCATCAGGGGGCGCGTGGTCTACGAGCAGTACTTC. The full variable domain, its missing parts supplied by reference TRBV28 and TRBJ2-7, is DVKVTQSSRYLVKRTGEKVFLECVQDMDHENMFWYRQDPGLGLRLIYFSYDVKMKEKGDIPEGYSVSREKKERFSLILESASTNQTSMYLCASSTIRGRVVYEQYFGPGTRLTVT.

The gene calls are TRBV11-2 and TRBJ2-1, with D maybe TRBD2 (5 bases). Trimming removed 5 bases at V and 9 bases at J, with 17 bases between. The CDR3 is 14 amino acids. The V gene's germline CDR1 is SGHAT and CDR2 FQNNGV. Written as DNA, the CDR3 is TGTGCCAGCAGCGGATTACAACTAGTCGGTGAGCAGTTCTTC. Protein sequence: CASSGLQLVGEQFF.

Turning to this clone: Other DNA sequences in the sample encode the same CDR3. The rearrangement uses TRBV4-1 and TRBJ2-3; D call uncertain. Germline V CDR1 and CDR2: MGHRA, YSYEKL. V lost 1 base to trimming and J lost 6 bases, with 5 bases between them. This CDR3 is 12 amino acids long. CDR3 in amino acids: CASSQVLDTQYF. As DNA, the CDR3 is TGCGCCAGCAGCCAAGTATTGGATACGCAGTATTTT.

The rearrangement joins TRBV19 to TRBJ2-5; 10 nucleotides align to TRBD1. The CDR3 is made up of 15 amino acids. With V trimmed by 3 bases and J by 5 bases, 6 bases remained unmatched. Germline CDR1 LNHDA, CDR2 SQIVND (reference sequence). CDR3 region: CASSIWGTGEETQYF. CDR3 in DNA: TGTGCCAGTAGTATTTGGGGGACAGGGGAGGAGACCCAGTACTTC.

The chain carries TRBV7-9 and TRBJ1-3; no firm D call. Germline CDR1 reads SEHNR; CDR2 reads FQNEAQ (reference sequence). This CDR3 comprises 13 residues. V shed 5 bases and J shed 2 bases, with 7 bases lying between them. The CDR3 spells CASSRRTGNTIYF. DNA for the CDR3: TGTGCCAGCAGCCGCCGGACTGGAAACACCATATATTTT.

The rearrangement joins TRBV19 to TRBJ1-2; tentatively, D is TRBD1 (6 bases). This CDR3 is 14 amino acids long. V shed 5 bases and J shed 6 bases, with 16 bases lying between them. Germline V gene data show CDR1 as LNHDA and CDR2 as SQIVND (reference sequence). CDR3 in amino acids: CASSSPGTNDGYTF. The CDR3 bases are TGTGCCAGTAGTTCCCCCGGGACAAACGATGGCTACACCTTC. The full variable domain, completed using reference TRBV19 and TRBJ1-2, is DGGITQSPKYLFRKEGQNVTLSCEQNLNHDAMYWYRQDPGQGLRLIYYSQIVNDFQKGDIAEGYSVSREKKESFPLTVTSAQKNPTAFYLCASSSPGTNDGYTFGSGTRLTVV.

Many counts were recorded for this clone. The chain is built from TRBV7-3 and TRBJ2-7, with a weak D call TRBD2 (5 bases). Germline values: CDR1 SGHTA, CDR2 FQGTGA. The CDR3 consists of 15 residues. V was trimmed by 0 bases and J by 2 bases, leaving 11 bases between them. This CDR3 reads CASSLTPDGTYEQYF. The CDR3 bases are TGTGCCAGCAGCTTAACACCGGACGGGACCTACGAGCAGTACTTC.

In this sample, this clone turned up once. The rearrangement links TRBV13 to TRBJ2-5; TRBD2 aligns across 10 bases. J was trimmed by 5 bases and V by 6 bases; bases with no gene match: 18. CDR1 PRHDT and CDR2 FYEKMQ come from the germline V gene (reference sequence). The length of the CDR3 is 18 residues. CDR3 sequence: CASSSPPSQREGPETQYF. The CDR3 coding sequence is TGTGCCAGCAGTTCCCCCCCCTCCCAGCGGGAGGGCCCTGAGACCCAGTACTTC.

This clone was observed a single time. The chain combines TRBV5-1 with TRBJ2-7; TRBD1 matches 7 bases. CDR1 and CDR2 (germline): SGHRS, YFSETQ. This CDR3 is 15 amino acids long. Trimming removed 2 bases from V and 0 bases from J; junction bases left unmatched: 5. CDR3 loop: CASSFDRAFSYEQYF. The DNA for the CDR3 is TGCGCCAGCAGCTTCGACAGGGCTTTCTCCTACGAGCAGTACTTC.

The rearrangement links TRBV6-5 to TRBJ2-5; TRBD1 matches 10 bases. V lost 6 bases and J lost 6; bases outside the gene matches: 4. There are 13 residues in the CDR3. CDR1 MNHEY and CDR2 SVGAGI come from the germline V gene. This CDR3 is CASSRTGGKTQYF. The CDR3 DNA sequence: TGTGCCAGCAGCCGGACAGGGGGGAAGACCCAGTACTTC.

This clone turned up a few times. This rearrangement joins TRBV7-7 to TRBJ2-3; no definite D call. Per the germline V gene, CDR1 is SSHAT and CDR2 is FNYEAQ (reference sequence). The CDR3 runs 14 residues. With 5 bases removed from V and 2 bases from J, the gap between germline ends came to 11 bases. The CDR3 region has the DNA TGTGCCAGCAGCCCAAACCTAGTCACAGATACGCAGTATTTT. It is translated as CASSPNLVTDTQYF.

In DNA form, the CDR3 reads TGTGCCAGCAGTTACCGAGGCGGGACCGGCTACAATGAGCAGTTCTTC. Translation: CASSYRGGTGYNEQFF. The rearrangement joins TRBV6-5 to TRBJ2-1; D is perhaps TRBD2 (6 bases). Trimming took 2 bases from V and 3 from J, leaving 14 bases between them. The CDR3 consists of 16 residues. Germline CDR1 and CDR2: MNHEY and SVGAGI.

The DNA of the CDR3 is TGCGCCAGCGCCCCCGGGACTAGCGGTAACAATGAGCAGTTCTTC. It translates to CASAPGTSGNNEQFF. V gene TRBV5-1 combines with J gene TRBJ2-1; 11 nucleotides align to TRBD2. Germline CDR1 and CDR2: SGHRS and YFSETQ. With V trimmed by 7 bases and J by 5 bases, 8 bases remained unmatched. CDR3 length: 15 residues.

The gene calls are TRBV7-7 and TRBJ2-6; D unresolved. V lost 10 bases, J lost 5 bases, and 27 bases lay in between. Germline-derived CDR1 and CDR2 are SSHAT and FNYEAQ (reference sequence). The CDR3 loop spans 18 amino acids. CDR3 region: CATASSLVPQSRANVLTF. CDR3 DNA sequence: TGTGCCACAGCATCCTCTTTAGTGCCACAAAGTCGGGCCAACGTCCTGACTTTC. The variable domain in full, completed from reference TRBV7-7 and TRBJ2-6, reads GAGVSQSPRYKVTKRGQDVTLRCDPISSHATLYWYQQALGQGPEFLTYFNYEAQPDKSGLPSDRFSAERPEGSISTLTIQRTEQRDSAMYRCATASSLVPQSRANVLTFGAGSRLTVL.

This rearrangement joins TRBV19 to TRBJ2-3; D perhaps matches TRBD1 (6 bases). Germline V gives CDR1 LNHDA, CDR2 SQIVND (reference sequence). The CDR3 extends over 14 amino acids. V was shortened by 5 bases and J by 8 bases, with 17 bases between the two germline ends. The CDR3 nucleotides read TGTGCCAGTAGTGAGGGACATCGTCTCGGTACGCAGTATTTT. Protein sequence: CASSEGHRLGTQYF.

V is TRBV28 and J is TRBJ1-4; TRBD1 agrees at 7 bases. Trimming at V came to 8 bases and at J to 5 bases, leaving 5 bases not matched to a gene. Germline V gene data show CDR1 as MDHEN and CDR2 as SYDVKM. This CDR3 is built from 13 residues. In DNA, the CDR3 is TGTGCCAGCCTCGGGACAGAGAATGAAAAACTGTTTTTT. It is translated as CASLGTENEKLFF.

This clone turned up a few times. The chain employs TRBV27 and TRBJ2-5, with TRBD1 identical over 9 bases. The CDR3 sequence is 14 residues long. Germline CDR1 MNHEY, CDR2 SMNVEV (reference sequence). V trimming: 8 bases; J trimming: 2 bases; junction bases outside the gene matches: 6. CDR3 DNA: TGTGCCAGCTGGCCCGGGACAGGGCAAGAGACCCAGTACTTC. This encodes CASWPGTGQETQYF.

J is TRBJ1-2 and V is TRBV27, with 9 nucleotides matching TRBD1. Germline assignment: CDR1 MNHEY and CDR2 SMNVEV (reference sequence). With V trimmed by 5 bases and J by 3 bases, 4 bases remained unmatched. The CDR3 has 14 amino acids. The CDR3 nucleotides read TGTGCCAGCAGTACCTGGACAGGGGACTATGGCTACACCTTC. This translates into CASSTWTGDYGYTF.